This record concerns one T cell receptor (beta chain) sequence. Trimming cost V 2 bases and J 0 bases, with 8 bases left between them. The CDR3 runs to 15 residues. The germline V gene has CDR1 SNHLY and CDR2 FYNNEI. TCRdb re-derived calls from the reads in MiXCR, one entry per CDR3 protein. The sample holds over 150,000 distinct CDR3 sequences, 17% seen once. This sample is drawn from a study of T cell repertoires in cytomegalovirus infection. Specimen: CD8+ T cells from PBMCs. This sequence originates from a human donor in good health (CMV status not recorded). Some clones in this sample may be carry-over from other donors' samples. The V and J genes are TRBV2 and TRBJ2-1; D is perhaps TRBD1 or TRBD2 (5 bases each). The CDR3, as DNA: TGTGCCAGCAGTGAATGGGGGAGCTCCTACAATGAGCAGTTCTTC. This codes for CASSEWGSSYNEQFF.